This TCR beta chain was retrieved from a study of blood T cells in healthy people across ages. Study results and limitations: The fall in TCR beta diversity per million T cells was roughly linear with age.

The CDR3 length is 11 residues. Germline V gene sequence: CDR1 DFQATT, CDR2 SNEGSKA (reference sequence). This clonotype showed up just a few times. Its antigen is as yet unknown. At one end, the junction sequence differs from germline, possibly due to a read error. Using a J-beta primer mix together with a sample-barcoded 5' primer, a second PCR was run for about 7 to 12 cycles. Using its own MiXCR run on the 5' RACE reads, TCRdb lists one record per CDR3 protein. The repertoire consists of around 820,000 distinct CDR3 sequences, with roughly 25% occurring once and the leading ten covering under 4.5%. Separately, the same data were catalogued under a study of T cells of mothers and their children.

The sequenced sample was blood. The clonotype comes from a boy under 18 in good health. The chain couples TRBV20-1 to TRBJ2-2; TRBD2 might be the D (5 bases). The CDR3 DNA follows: TGCAGTGCTATGCGCACCGGGGAGCTGTCTTTT. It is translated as CSAMRTGELSF.